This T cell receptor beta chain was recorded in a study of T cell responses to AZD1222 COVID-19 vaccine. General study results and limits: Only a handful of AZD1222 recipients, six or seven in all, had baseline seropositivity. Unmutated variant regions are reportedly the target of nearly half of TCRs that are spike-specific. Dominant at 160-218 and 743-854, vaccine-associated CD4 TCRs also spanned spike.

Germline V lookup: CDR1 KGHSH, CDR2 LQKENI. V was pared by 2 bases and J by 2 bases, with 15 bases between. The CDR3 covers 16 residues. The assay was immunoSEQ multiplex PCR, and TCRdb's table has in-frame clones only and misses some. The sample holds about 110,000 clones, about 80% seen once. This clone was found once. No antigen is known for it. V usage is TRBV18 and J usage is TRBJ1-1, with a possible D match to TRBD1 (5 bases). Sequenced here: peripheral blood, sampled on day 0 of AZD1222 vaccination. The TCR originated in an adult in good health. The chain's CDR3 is CASSPSTVGLNTEAFF. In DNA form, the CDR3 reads TGTGCCAGCTCACCAAGCACCGTGGGGCTTAACACTGAAGCTTTCTTT.